This T cell receptor (beta chain) emerged from a study of T cells in Graves' hyperthyroidism and ophthalmopathy. Graves' hyperthyroidism without ophthalmopathy progression within 18 months was termed stable. TCR beta CDR3 region amplification was performed from RNA transcripts. TCR CDR3 regions were first amplified by RT-PCR with HTBI primers. TCRdb used MiXCR to reprocess the multiplex PCR reads, holding one entry per CDR3 protein. The sample has 500,000 to 750,000 distinct CDR3 sequences, approximately 15% seen once. J gave up 13 bases and V 6 bases, and 11 bases lay outside the gene matches. CDR3 length equals 12 residues. Germline CDR1 and CDR2: MNHEY and SMNVEV (reference sequence).

The chain is built from TRBV27 and TRBJ2-5, with 7 positions matching TRBD2. This TCR was sampled from a woman aged 30 to 39 with Graves' hyperthyroidism. Sequenced sample: blood. CDR3: CASRGMRRELYF. The CDR3 nucleotides are TGTGCCAGCAGGGGGATGAGGCGGGAGTTGTACTTC.